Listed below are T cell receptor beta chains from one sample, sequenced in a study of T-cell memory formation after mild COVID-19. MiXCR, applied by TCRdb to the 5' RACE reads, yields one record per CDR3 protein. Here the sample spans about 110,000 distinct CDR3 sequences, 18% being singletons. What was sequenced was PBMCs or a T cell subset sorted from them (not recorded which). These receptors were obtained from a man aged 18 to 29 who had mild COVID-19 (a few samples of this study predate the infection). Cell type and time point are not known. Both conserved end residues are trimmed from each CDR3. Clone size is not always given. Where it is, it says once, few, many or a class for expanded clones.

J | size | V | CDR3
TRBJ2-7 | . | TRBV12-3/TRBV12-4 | ASSLRGLSSYEQY
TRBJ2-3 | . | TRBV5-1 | ASSIGLPTDTQY
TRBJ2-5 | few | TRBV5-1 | ASSLEGRTPGTQY
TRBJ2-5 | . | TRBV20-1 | SARGWVGPRETQY
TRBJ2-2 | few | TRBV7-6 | ASSLFGTGSTGELF
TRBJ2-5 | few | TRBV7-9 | ASSFETQY
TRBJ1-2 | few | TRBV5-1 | ASSSAQGDYGYT
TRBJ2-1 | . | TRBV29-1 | SVDVGRGGEQF
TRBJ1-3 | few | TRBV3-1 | ASSQDPRGSGNTIY
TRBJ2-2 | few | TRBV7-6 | ASSVASGGPLNTGELF
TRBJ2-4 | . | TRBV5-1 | ASSFVRDRGPIQY
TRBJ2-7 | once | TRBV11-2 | ASSLDSLSPEQY
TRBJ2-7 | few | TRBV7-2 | ASSGRDSYEQY
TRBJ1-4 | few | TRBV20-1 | SARQTNEKLF
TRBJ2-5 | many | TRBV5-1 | ASSLLAGSGETQY
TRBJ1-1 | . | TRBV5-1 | ASSLSIQGEAF
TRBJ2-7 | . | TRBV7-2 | ASSSRQTFYEQY
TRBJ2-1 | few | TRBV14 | ASSQKGEQF
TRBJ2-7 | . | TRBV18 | ASSPPGRGSYEQY
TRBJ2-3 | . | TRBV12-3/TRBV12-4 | ASSLRSATDTQY
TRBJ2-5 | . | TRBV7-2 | ASSLGGFQETQY
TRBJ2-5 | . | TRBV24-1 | ATSDPRGASETQY
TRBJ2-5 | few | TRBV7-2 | ASSAGQGAKTQY
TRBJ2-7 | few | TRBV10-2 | ASSGALYEQY
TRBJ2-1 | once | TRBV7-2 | ASSLRPVLAGGTNEQF
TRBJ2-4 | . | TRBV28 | ASQGAGSKNIQY
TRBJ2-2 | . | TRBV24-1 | ATSDPKLGLGELF
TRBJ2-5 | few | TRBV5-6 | ASSLISRAAETQY
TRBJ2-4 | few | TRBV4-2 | ASSQETGQGLY
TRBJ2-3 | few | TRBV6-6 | ASSYWGERDTQY
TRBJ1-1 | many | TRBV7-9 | ASSLWGRITMNTEAF
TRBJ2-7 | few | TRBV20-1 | SAREGTSGAYEQY
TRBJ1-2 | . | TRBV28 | ASSSISAVGRGYT
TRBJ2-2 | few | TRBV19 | AGSTSWGTGELF
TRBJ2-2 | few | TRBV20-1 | SAREGGPVGELF
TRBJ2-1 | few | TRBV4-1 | ASSQERGRVFYNEQF